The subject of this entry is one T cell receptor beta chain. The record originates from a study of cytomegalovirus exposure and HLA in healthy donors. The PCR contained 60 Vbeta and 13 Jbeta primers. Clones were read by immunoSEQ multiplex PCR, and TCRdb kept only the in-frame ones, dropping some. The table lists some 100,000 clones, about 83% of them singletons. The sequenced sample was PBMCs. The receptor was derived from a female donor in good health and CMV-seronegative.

CDR3 residues: CASSPTGGTDTQYF. CDR3 DNA: TGTGCCAGCAGCCCGACAGGGGGCACAGATACGCAGTATTTT. The V gene is TRBV7-6, the J gene TRBJ2-3; TRBD1 matches 8 bases. This CDR3 is 14 amino acids long. CDR1 is SGHVS, CDR2 FNYEAQ, per germline. The junction had 2 bases not matched to a gene; V was cut back by 5 bases and J by 1 base. The full variable domain, its missing parts supplied by reference TRBV7-6 and TRBJ2-3, is GAGVSQSPRYKVTKRGQDVALRCDPISGHVSLYWYRQALGQGPEFLTYFNYEAQQDKSGLPNDRFSAERPEGSISTLTIQRTEQRDSAMYRCASSPTGGTDTQYFGPGTRLTVL.